This T cell receptor beta chain was sequenced for a study of early T cells in non-severe SARS-CoV-2 infection. For the study at large: It was bulk RNA from unsorted whole blood that was sequenced, and the chains were unpaired.

Notes on the study in general: Using VDJdb, the matching emphasized anti-spike CD8 responses while missing private and CD4 specificities.

Researchers tagged individual cDNA molecules with unique molecular identifiers. TCRdb re-derived calls from the 5' RACE reads in MiXCR, one entry per CDR3 protein. The table has some 76,000 distinct CDR3 sequences, roughly a sixth seen once; the top ten hold approximately 12%. This clonotype was recorded a few times. The antigen remains undetermined. The sample taken for sequencing was whole blood. The receptor comes from an adult who was a healthcare worker with PCR-confirmed SARS-CoV-2 infection or an uninfected control (not recorded which).

CDR3 sequence: CASSLQGYNSPLHF. The CDR3 DNA sequence: TGTGCCAGCAGCTTACAGGGGTATAATTCACCCCTCCACTTT. The V gene is TRBV27, the J gene TRBJ1-6; 7 positions agree with TRBD1. CDR1 and CDR2 (germline): MNHEY, SMNVEV (reference sequence). V gave up 6 bases and J gave up 4 bases; unmatched junction bases: 3. CDR3 length: 14 residues.